Listed below are T cell receptor beta chains from one sample, sequenced in a study of OX40 agonist ivuxolimab in advanced cancers. Profiling relied on immunoSEQ multiplex PCR, and the TCRdb table lists in-frame clones only, not all of them. The table has approximately 96,000 clones, roughly 87% seen once. This sample comprised CD4+ or CD8+ T cells sorted from blood, obtained in a trial of the OX40 agonist ivuxolimab. These receptors all stem from an adult with an advanced solid tumor such as melanoma, head and neck, liver or kidney cancer. CDR3s include the opening cysteine and the closing phenylalanine or tryptophan. D genes are given only for firm matches. Expanded clones are given a class, and other clones once, few, many or no size at all.

j_gene	v_gene	abundance	d_gene	CDR3nt	CDR3aa
TRBJ2-1	TRBV6-5	once	NA	TGTGCCAGCAGTTACAGTGGGGGGGCGGACAATGAGCAGTTCTTC	CASSYSGGADNEQFF
TRBJ2-5	TRBV5-1	NA	NA	TGCGCCAGCAGGCCCTCGGGGGTCGGGTCGAGAGAGACCCAGTACTTC	CASRPSGVGSRETQYF
TRBJ2-5	TRBV4-2	NA	TRBD1	TGTGCCAGCAGCCCCGGGACAGGGGGCCTAGAAGAGACCCAGTACTTC	CASSPGTGGLEETQYF
TRBJ1-2	TRBV7-2	NA	NA	TGTGCCAGCAGCTCTGGGCCGGGAGAAGGGGTATATGGCTACACCTTC	CASSSGPGEGVYGYTF
TRBJ2-7	TRBV29-1	NA	NA	TGCAGCGTTGGCAAGCCGCCCTCGGGGGGCAAGTACGAGCAGTACTTC	CSVGKPPSGGKYEQYF
TRBJ1-1	TRBV11-1	once	TRBD1	TGTGCCAGCAGCCTACTGACAGGGTCGAACACTGAAGCTTTCTTT	CASSLLTGSNTEAFF
TRBJ2-4	TRBV11-3	many	TRBD1	TGTGCCAGCAGGGGACAGGGAGAGACCAAAAACATTCAGTACTTC	CASRGQGETKNIQYF
TRBJ1-5	TRBV6-4	NA	NA	TGTGCCAGCAGTGACGGAATTGATCAGCCCCAGCATTTT	CASSDGIDQPQHF
TRBJ2-4	TRBV9	NA	TRBD2	TGTGCCAGCAGCGTAGGTCGGGAGGTGGGGCACATTCAGTACTTC	CASSVGREVGHIQYF
TRBJ1-5	TRBV5-1	NA	NA	TGCGCCAGCAGCTTGGGGGGACAACTTAATCAGCCCCAGCATTTT	CASSLGGQLNQPQHF
TRBJ1-5	TRBV28	NA	NA	TGTGCCAGCAGGAAGGGCGAGGGGCTTGGCAATCAGCCCCAGCATTTT	CASRKGEGLGNQPQHF
TRBJ2-4	TRBV5-4	NA	TRBD2	TGTGCCAGCAGCCGGCCTACCGCTAGCGGGGAAAACATTCAGTACTTC	CASSRPTASGENIQYF
TRBJ2-4	TRBV28	NA	TRBD2	TGTGCCAGCAGCCTAGGACTAGCGGGAGCGGGGGCCAAAAACATTCAGTACTTC	CASSLGLAGAGAKNIQYF
TRBJ1-1	TRBV10-3	NA	NA	TGTGCCATCAATCGGCAGGAGGGCACTGAAGCTTTCTTT	CAINRQEGTEAFF
TRBJ1-2	TRBV4-3	NA	NA	TGCGCCAGCAGCCAAGCGTCAGGGACTTCAAACTATGGCTACACCTTC	CASSQASGTSNYGYTF
TRBJ2-7	TRBV4-3	NA	NA	TGCGCCAGCAGCCAAGACGTCGTGGATCGCGGTTTTCCTGTACAGCAGTACTTC	CASSQDVVDRGFPVQQYF
TRBJ2-6	TRBV5-4	NA	NA	TGTGCCAGCAGCCCACCAGCTACTGGGGCCAACGTCCTGACTTTC	CASSPPATGANVLTF
TRBJ1-2	TRBV27	NA	TRBD1	TGTGCCAGCAACCGAAACGGGGACAGGGGTGGCTACACCTTC	CASNRNGDRGGYTF
TRBJ2-5	TRBV7-9	NA	NA	TGTGCCAGCAGCTTAGCCAGGGGTGGAGAGACCCAGTACTTC	CASSLARGGETQYF
TRBJ2-7	TRBV29-1	NA	NA	TGCAGCGTTGGGCCGACAGGTACCTACGAGCAGTACTTC	CSVGPTGTYEQYF
TRBJ1-3	TRBV2	NA	TRBD1	TGTGCCAGCAGTGAACCGGGACAGGGTTCTGGAAACACCATATATTTT	CASSEPGQGSGNTIYF
TRBJ1-5	TRBV7-2	NA	NA	TGTGCCAGCAGCTTAGCTGGTGGGGCTAATCAGCCCCAGCATTTT	CASSLAGGANQPQHF
TRBJ2-3	TRBV29-1	NA	NA	TGCAGCGTTGAAAGCAGAACCGCAGGCACAGATACGCAGTATTTT	CSVESRTAGTDTQYF
TRBJ1-1	TRBV11-2	once	NA	TGTGCCAGCAGCTCCCGAGACAGGAGAGGTGAAGCTTTCTTT	CASSSRDRRGEAFF
TRBJ2-1	TRBV11-1	NA	NA	TGTGCCAGCAGCTTATTCGCTGGGAACAATGAGCAGTTCTTC	CASSLFAGNNEQFF
TRBJ2-1	TRBV29-1	NA	NA	TGCAGCGTTGGGGTACGATTCACTAACAATGAGCAGTTCTTC	CSVGVRFTNNEQFF
TRBJ1-2	TRBV7-2	NA	NA	TGTGCCAGCAGCCCCCAAGGAGGAGGCTATGGCTACACCTTC	CASSPQGGGYGYTF
TRBJ2-5	TRBV29-1	NA	TRBD2	TGCAGCGTCGTCGGACTAGCGGGAGTTGGAGAGACCCAGTACTTC	CSVVGLAGVGETQYF
TRBJ2-1	TRBV6-4	NA	NA	TGTGCCAGCAGCCCCCCCCCTGGACAGTTCTTC	CASSPPPGQFF
TRBJ2-7	TRBV5-1	NA	TRBD1	TGCGCCAGCAGCTTGGCAGGGTCAGGGGGCTACGAGCAGTACTTC	CASSLAGSGGYEQYF
TRBJ2-7	TRBV9	NA	TRBD1	TGTGCCAGCAGCCCACAAGGGACAGGGGTCGACGAGCAGTACTTC	CASSPQGTGVDEQYF
TRBJ2-7	TRBV19	few	TRBD2	TGTGCCAGTAGTAAGTACAGGGGCAGCATAGAACTAGCGGGAGGCTACGAGCAGTACTTC	CASSKYRGSIELAGGYEQYF
TRBJ2-1	TRBV9	once	TRBD1	TGTGCCAGCAGCCGAACCAGGGGGAGCAATGAGCAGTTCTTC	CASSRTRGSNEQFF
TRBJ2-3	TRBV19	NA	NA	TGTGCCAGTAGTTTAGTACCGGGGGGACAACGCGGATATACGCAGTATTTT	CASSLVPGGQRGYTQYF
TRBJ2-7	TRBV6-6	few	NA	TGTGCCAGCAGTTACCAGCTTGGTTACGAGCAGTACTTC	CASSYQLGYEQYF
TRBJ2-7	TRBV5-8	once	TRBD1	TGTGCCAGCAGCTGGGGGACAGGGGGCGTGTACGAGCAGTACTTC	CASSWGTGGVYEQYF
TRBJ2-6	TRBV19	NA	TRBD2	TGTGCCAGTCGGGGACTAGCGGGAGCAATGCCTGGGGCCAACGTCCTGACTTTC	CASRGLAGAMPGANVLTF
TRBJ1-2	TRBV5-8	NA	TRBD1	TGTGCCAGCAGCAGAAAAGGGGGCGCAGTCTATGGCTACACCTTC	CASSRKGGAVYGYTF
TRBJ1-3	TRBV7-2	NA	TRBD1	TGTGCCAGCAGCTTAGTATGGGACAGGGGTCGTAGGGCTGGAAACACCATATATTTT	CASSLVWDRGRRAGNTIYF
TRBJ2-1	TRBV2	NA	TRBD2	TGTGCCAGCAGGAGACTAGCGTCCTACAATGAGCAGTTCTTC	CASRRLASYNEQFF
TRBJ1-2	TRBV2	many	TRBD1	TGTGCCAGCAGTGATGTACTACAGGGGAGAGGCTACACCTTC	CASSDVLQGRGYTF
TRBJ1-2	TRBV19	NA	NA	TGTGCCAGTTTGGGGCAGCTTAACTATGGCTACACCTTC	CASLGQLNYGYTF
TRBJ2-5	TRBV28	NA	TRBD1	TGTGCCAGCAGGATAGGGGGCGAGACCCAGTACTTC	CASRIGGETQYF
TRBJ2-1	TRBV19	NA	NA	TGTGCCAGTAGTAAGACGGGAATCGCCTACAATGAGCAGTTCTTC	CASSKTGIAYNEQFF
TRBJ2-7	TRBV6-6	NA	NA	TGTGCCAGCAGTTTGGGCAGCTCCTACGAGCAGTACTTC	CASSLGSSYEQYF